This TCR beta chain came from a study of radiotherapy plus CTLA-4 blockade in lung cancer. The wider study: Objective response was observed in more than 15% of patients, and disease control in roughly 31%. Study-level points and caveats: Tumor-origin TCR clones grew in blood after radiotherapy plus ipilimumab. Increased serum interferon-beta after radiation also reportedly predicted response strongly.

The CDR3 totals 17 residues. Trimming took 6 bases from V and 7 from J; bases not matched to a gene: 18. Germline values: CDR1 MDHEN, CDR2 SYDVKM. Sequencing was performed with immunoSEQ multiplex PCR; in TCRdb, only in-frame clones are kept and a portion is missing. The data contain more than 75,000 clones, roughly 74% of them seen just once; the ten biggest clones take up around 2.7%. With regard to this clone: What it binds is not known.

The V and J genes are TRBV28 and TRBJ2-1; 7 positions match TRBD1. The sequencing used peripheral blood, collected from a patient treated with radiotherapy plus ipilimumab. This clonotype was obtained from a human donor with non-small cell lung cancer who had a partial response to radiotherapy plus ipilimumab. Some clones in this sample may be carry-over from other donors' samples. The CDR3 coding sequence is TGTGCCAGCAGCCCTACCGGACAGGCCATCCCCCGGAATGAGCAGTTCTTC. It specifies CASSPTGQAIPRNEQFF.